This T cell receptor beta chain was profiled in a study of cytomegalovirus exposure and HLA in healthy donors. This clone has a single count. Profiling relied on immunoSEQ multiplex PCR, and the TCRdb table lists in-frame clones only, not all of them. This table holds over 150,000 clones, more than 70% found once. What was sequenced was PBMCs. This TCR derives from a human donor in good health.

As DNA, the CDR3 is TGTGCCAGCAGCCAGACAGGAAACACCATATATTTT. It codes for CASSQTGNTIYF. The V and J genes are TRBV7-9 and TRBJ1-3; no reliable D call. V was cut by 5 bases and J by 4 bases, with 6 bases left in between. Germline CDR1 reads SEHNR; CDR2 reads FQNEAQ (reference sequence). The CDR3 runs 12 residues.